The 28 T cell receptor beta chains presented below share a single source sample, sequenced in a study of OX40 agonist ivuxolimab in advanced cancers. Clones were sequenced by immunoSEQ multiplex PCR, and TCRdb holds only the in-frame ones, with some missing. Here the sample spans around 70,000 clones, less than 90% being singletons. The sample was CD4+ or CD8+ T cells sorted from blood, taken in a trial of the OX40 agonist ivuxolimab. Every receptor here comes from an adult with an advanced solid tumor such as melanoma, head and neck, liver or kidney cancer.

This sequence joins TRBV30 and TRBJ1-5; maybe TRBD1 (5 bases). Germline V CDR1 and CDR2: GTSNPN, SVGIG (reference sequence). CDR3 size: 13 residues. Trimming shortened V by 2 bases and J by 1 base, and 6 bases separated the two germline ends. In DNA, the CDR3 is TGTGCCTGGAGTCGGGACAGCAATCAGCCCCAGCATTTT. As protein: CAWSRDSNQPQHF.

The count of this clone is one. The chain carries TRBV7-9 and TRBJ2-7, with 10 positions matching TRBD2. Trimming cost V 4 bases and J 4 bases; bases outside gene matches: 13. CDR1 is SEHNR and CDR2 is FQNEAQ in the germline V gene (reference sequence). The CDR3 has 17 residues. The CDR3 region has the DNA TGTGCCAGCAGCTCATCTAGCGGGGGCCCGACCCGTTACGAGCAGTACTTC. Protein sequence: CASSSSSGGPTRYEQYF.

The J gene is TRBJ1-5, the V gene TRBV10-2; TRBD1 agrees at 10 bases. The CDR3 contains 14 residues. The V segment lost 8 bases and the J segment 9 bases; nucleotides outside the gene matches: 10. CDR1 and CDR2 from the germline V gene are WSHSY and SAAADI. The CDR3 loop reads CASGGQGQLRPQHF. The CDR3 DNA reads TGCGCCAGCGGGGGACAGGGGCAATTAAGGCCCCAGCATTTT.

The chain joins TRBV18 to TRBJ2-3; perhaps TRBD2 as D (6 bases). From germline, CDR1 is KGHSH and CDR2 LQKENI. The CDR3 totals 16 residues. The germline V and J ends were trimmed by 6 bases and 2 bases, with 18 bases remaining between them. The CDR3 reads CASSEFSGVDTDTQYF. CDR3 DNA: TGTGCCAGCTCTGAATTTAGCGGAGTCGACACAGATACGCAGTATTTT.

Turning to this clone: This same CDR3 is encoded by further DNA sequences in the sample. V usage is TRBV5-1 and J usage is TRBJ1-2, with D maybe TRBD1 (5 bases). This CDR3 spans 13 amino acids. The V gene's germline CDR1 is SGHRS and CDR2 YFSETQ. V lost 3 bases to trimming and J lost 3 bases, with 9 bases between them. This CDR3 reads CASSSGGDYGYTF. Written as DNA, the CDR3 is TGCGCCAGCAGCTCCGGGGGGGACTATGGCTACACCTTC.

This chain links TRBV28 with TRBJ1-5; unclear D gene. The CDR3 length is 11 residues. V was clipped by 6 bases and J by 10 bases, with 10 bases between them. Germline V gene lookup returns CDR1 MDHEN and CDR2 SYDVKM. CDR3 protein: CASRGNEPQHF. The CDR3 coding sequence is TGTGCCAGCAGGGGAAATGAACCCCAGCATTTT.

The rearrangement uses TRBV4-2 and TRBJ2-5; the D gene is possibly TRBD2 (5 bases). V gave up 0 bases and J gave up 5 bases, with 7 bases separating them. The germline V gene encodes CDR1 LGHNA and CDR2 YNFKEQ. This CDR3 spans 13 amino acids. The DNA for the CDR3 is TGTGCCAGCAGCCAAGAAAGCGGCGAGACCCAGTACTTC. This gives the protein CASSQESGETQYF.

The chain carries TRBV27 and TRBJ2-3, with no clear D. The CDR3 extends over 15 amino acids. The V end was cut by 8 bases, the J end by 0 bases, with 15 bases between. Germline V gene lookup returns CDR1 MNHEY and CDR2 SMNVEV (reference sequence). The CDR3 loop is CASPIASASTDTQYF. The DNA of the CDR3 is TGTGCCAGCCCCATTGCCAGCGCGAGCACAGATACGCAGTATTTT.

This clone was seen a handful of times. Here the CDR3 reads CAWTQDGRAHGYTF. The CDR3 region has the DNA TGTGCCTGGACCCAAGATGGGAGGGCCCATGGCTACACCTTC. The chain is built from TRBV30 and TRBJ1-2; D remains unclear. Trimming pared 4 bases from V and 6 bases from J, leaving 18 bases between. CDR1 is GTSNPN, CDR2 SVGIG, per germline (reference sequence). There are 14 residues in the CDR3. The variable domain in full, completed from reference TRBV30 and TRBJ1-2, reads SQTIHQWPATLVQPVGSPLSLECTVEGTSNPNLYWYRQAAGRGLQLLFYSVGIGQISSEVPQNLSASRPQDRQFILSSKKLLLSDSGFYLCAWTQDGRAHGYTFGSGTRLTVV.

There are a few counts of this clone. This chain connects TRBV30 to TRBJ1-1; no reliable D call. The V end lost 8 bases, the J end lost 7 bases, and 14 bases lay between the germline ends. This CDR3 spans 11 amino acids. In germline, CDR1 is GTSNPN, CDR2 SVGIG (reference sequence). The CDR3 is CAGKTEVEAFF. As DNA, the CDR3 is TGTGCCGGAAAGACGGAAGTTGAAGCTTTCTTT.

This clone was observed a handful of times. CDR3 residues: CASSYGSRGGSPLHF. CDR3 nucleotide sequence: TGTGCCAGCAGTTACGGGTCTCGCGGAGGATCACCCCTCCACTTT. The chain combines TRBV6-5 with TRBJ1-6; D gene unclear. Germline CDR1 and CDR2: MNHEY and SVGAGI. There are 15 residues in the CDR3. V dropped 2 bases and J dropped 10 bases, with 15 bases sitting between them.

The sample holds a few counts of this clone. V usage is TRBV14 and J usage is TRBJ2-5; either TRBD1 or TRBD2 may fit D (5 bases each). V lost 0 bases and J 8 bases, leaving 22 bases between the germline ends. Germline V lookup: CDR1 SGHDN, CDR2 FVKESK. The CDR3 extends over 17 amino acids. The CDR3 nucleotides are TGTGCCAGCAGCCAAGATGATCCTTCGGGGACCAAGACTACCCAGTACTTC. Its protein is CASSQDDPSGTKTTQYF. The whole variable domain, filled in from reference TRBV14 and TRBJ2-5, reads EAGVTQFPSHSVIEKGQTVTLRCDPISGHDNLYWYRRVMGKEIKFLLHFVKESKQDESGMPNNRFLAERTGGTYSTLKVQPAELEDSGVYFCASSQDDPSGTKTTQYFGPGTRLLVL.

V gene TRBV12-5 combines with J gene TRBJ2-1; tentatively, D is TRBD2 (6 bases). The CDR3 consists of 16 residues. Germline values: CDR1 LGHNT, CDR2 FRNRAP. Trimming removed 5 bases at V and 6 bases at J, with 20 bases between. The chain's CDR3 is CASGPLPGGFGNEQFF. The DNA of the CDR3 is TGTGCTAGTGGTCCGCTACCTGGGGGGTTCGGCAATGAGCAGTTCTTC.

This clone was recorded a few times. This sample includes further DNA sequences coding for the same CDR3. This CDR3 reads CASSYSRSNQPQHF. In DNA form, the CDR3 reads TGTGCCAGCAGTTACTCGCGTAGCAATCAGCCCCAGCATTTT. This chain uses TRBV6-5 with TRBJ1-5; D call uncertain. V was cut by 0 bases and J by 0 bases, with 3 bases left in between. Germline V CDR1 and CDR2: MNHEY, SVGAGI. This CDR3 has 14 residues.

The rearrangement joins TRBV5-6 to TRBJ2-7; TRBD1 aligns across 7 bases. Germline trimming cut 6 bases from V and 7 bases from J; bases unmatched to any gene: 13. The V gene's germline CDR1 is SGHDT and CDR2 YYEEEE. CDR3 length: 14 amino acids. Here the CDR3 DNA reads TGTGCCAGCACCCGGCGGACAGGCCTCGGAGAGCAGTACTTC. Translation: CASTRRTGLGEQYF.

The J gene is TRBJ2-3, the V gene TRBV5-6, with 8 nucleotides matching TRBD2. This CDR3 has 15 residues. Germline CDR1 reads SGHDT; CDR2 reads YYEEEE. Trimming at V came to 4 bases and at J to 2 bases, leaving 6 bases not matched to a gene. CDR3 in amino acids: CASSRGGYTTDTQYF. DNA for the CDR3: TGTGCCAGCAGCCGCGGGGGGTACACCACAGATACGCAGTATTTT.

This clone occurred once. The chain uses TRBV2 and TRBJ1-4, with D possibly being TRBD1 (6 bases). V was pared by 6 bases and J by 8 bases, with 13 bases between. The CDR3 spans 13 residues. Germline V gene lookup returns CDR1 SNHLY and CDR2 FYNNEI. This chain's CDR3 is CASSTTGQEKLFF. As DNA, the CDR3 is TGTGCCAGCAGCACGACAGGACAGGAAAAACTGTTTTTT. Using reference TRBV2 and TRBJ1-4 for the parts outside the CDR3, the full variable domain is EPEVTQTPSHQVTQMGQEVILRCVPISNHLYFYWYRQILGQKVEFLVSFYNNEISEKSEIFDDQFSVERPDGSNFTLKIRSTKLEDSAMYFCASSTTGQEKLFFGSGTQLSVL.

The chain has TRBV6-1 and TRBJ1-5; D is possibly TRBD1 (5 bases). Trimming shortened V by 1 base and J by 7 bases, and 14 bases separated the two germline ends. Germline CDR1 is MNHNS and CDR2 is SASEGT. The CDR3 has 15 residues. The CDR3 is CASSEVIGVGQPQHF. As DNA, the CDR3 is TGTGCCAGCAGTGAAGTGATAGGGGTCGGCCAGCCCCAGCATTTT.

This chain connects TRBV25-1 to TRBJ1-2; no clear D. Trimming stripped 4 bases from V and 8 bases from J, with 8 bases between. Germline assignment: CDR1 MGHDK and CDR2 SYGVNS. The CDR3 has 11 residues. CDR3 coding DNA: TGTGCCAGCAGTGCTACATGGGGCTACACCTTC. Translation: CASSATWGYTF.

This clone was observed a few times. The chain uses TRBV7-6 and TRBJ2-1, with 7 bases matching TRBD2. There are 16 residues in the CDR3. CDR1 and CDR2 (germline): SGHVS, FNYEAQ. The J segment lost 0 bases and the V segment lost 2 bases, leaving 4 bases of the junction unmatched. CDR3 protein: CASSLKGGSSYNEQFF. DNA for the CDR3: TGTGCCAGCAGCTTAAAGGGAGGGAGCTCCTACAATGAGCAGTTCTTC.

This clone was seen just once. The chain couples TRBV28 to TRBJ2-7; D is ambiguous. Germline values: CDR1 MDHEN, CDR2 SYDVKM. V lost 5 bases to trimming and J lost 2 bases, with 19 bases between them. This CDR3 is built from 16 residues. The CDR3 loop is CASSGDSDSLTYEQYF. The CDR3 DNA follows: TGTGCCAGCAGTGGCGATTCCGATTCGCTGACCTACGAGCAGTACTTC. Together with reference TRBV28 and TRBJ2-7, the CDR3 gives the full variable domain: DVKVTQSSRYLVKRTGEKVFLECVQDMDHENMFWYRQDPGLGLRLIYFSYDVKMKEKGDIPEGYSVSREKKERFSLILESASTNQTSMYLCASSGDSDSLTYEQYFGPGTRLTVT.

The chain joins TRBV19 to TRBJ2-5; D is unresolved. Germline V gives CDR1 LNHDA, CDR2 SQIVND (reference sequence). V was clipped by 8 bases and J by 5 bases, with 12 bases between them. The CDR3 length is 12 residues. The CDR3 loop reads CASRGQWETQYF. CDR3 in DNA: TGTGCCAGTCGAGGCCAGTGGGAGACCCAGTACTTC.

The V gene is TRBV11-3, the J gene TRBJ1-1; D unclear. CDR3 length equals 14 residues. Trimming shortened V by 8 bases and J by 4 bases, and 17 bases separated the two germline ends. Germline V gene data show CDR1 as SGHNT and CDR2 as YENEEA. The CDR3 coding sequence is TGTGCCAGCGCTAAAAACGGAGGTGGCACTGAAGCTTTCTTT. This translates into CASAKNGGGTEAFF.

This chain joins TRBV4-1 and TRBJ2-2, with D uncertain. CDR1 is MGHRA and CDR2 is YSYEKL in the germline V gene. The CDR3 runs 16 residues. Trimming removed 4 bases from V and 6 bases from J, with 18 bases in between. The CDR3 spells CASSPGHLGSAGELFF. The CDR3 DNA is TGCGCCAGCAGCCCTGGCCACCTTGGCTCAGCCGGGGAGCTGTTTTTT.

V gene TRBV2 combines with J gene TRBJ2-7, with TRBD2 matching 7 bases. The germline V gene has CDR1 SNHLY and CDR2 FYNNEI. CDR3 length: 12 amino acids. Trimming cost V 6 bases and J 7 bases; bases outside gene matches: 6. The CDR3 protein is CASSREAWEQYF. The CDR3 DNA sequence: TGTGCCAGCAGCCGGGAGGCGTGGGAGCAGTACTTC.

This chain uses TRBV11-2 with TRBJ2-6; D might be TRBD1 (5 bases). The germline V gene has CDR1 SGHAT and CDR2 FQNNGV. The CDR3 sequence is 16 residues long. Trimming took off 6 bases at V and 0 bases at J, with 12 bases between the two ends. The CDR3 is CASSRTFSSGANVLTF. The CDR3 region has the DNA TGTGCCAGCAGTCGGACATTCAGCTCTGGGGCCAACGTCCTGACTTTC.

The V gene is TRBV9, the J gene TRBJ2-2, with TRBD1 identical over 9 bases. In germline, CDR1 is SGDLS, CDR2 YYNGEE. The CDR3 has 14 residues. The junction had 4 bases not matched to a gene; V was cut back by 7 bases and J by 3 bases. For the CDR3, the DNA is TGTGCCAGCGCGCGGACAGGGGACACCGGGGAGCTGTTTTTT. Translated: CASARTGDTGELFF.

The V gene is TRBV7-2, the J gene TRBJ1-3; tentative D call: TRBD1 (6 bases). This CDR3 spans 17 amino acids. In germline, CDR1 is SGHTA, CDR2 FQGNSA. Trimming pared 2 bases from V and 4 bases from J, leaving 18 bases between. In nucleotides, the CDR3 is TGTGCCAGCAGCTTATTGTATGGGGGGCTTTCGGGAAACACCATATATTTT. As protein: CASSLLYGGLSGNTIYF.